This T cell receptor beta chain was sequenced for a study of T cells in Graves' hyperthyroidism and ophthalmopathy. TCR beta CDR3 sequences were amplified from RNA transcripts. The HTBI primer set was used in a first-round RT-PCR of the TCR CDR3. TCRdb redid the calling of the multiplex PCR reads with MiXCR, one entry per CDR3 protein. The sample yields approximately 24,000 distinct CDR3 sequences, roughly 49% seen once. Germline-derived CDR1 and CDR2 are SEHNR and FQNEAQ (reference sequence). With V trimmed by 2 bases and J by 3 bases, 2 bases remained unmatched. The CDR3 sequence is 14 residues long.

Sequencing was done on a sample of blood. The sequence derives from a woman between 40 and 50 years old with Graves' hyperthyroidism that later progressed to Graves' ophthalmopathy. The chain couples TRBV7-9 to TRBJ1-1; TRBD1 matches 8 bases. CDR3 amino acids: CASSLTGGDTEAFF. The DNA for the CDR3 is TGTGCCAGCAGCTTAACAGGGGGAGACACTGAAGCTTTCTTT.